A selection of T cell receptor beta chains follows, all from one sample in a study of blood T cell repertoires in COVID-19. The assay was immunoSEQ multiplex PCR, and TCRdb's table has in-frame clones only and misses some. Of hundreds of thousands of clones in the sample, nearly 90% were seen once. The sample taken for sequencing was peripheral blood. Receptors originate from a middle-aged woman who had recovered from COVID-19. The CDR3 runs from the conserved cysteine through the conserved F or W. Fields, in order: clone size, D gene, V gene, J gene, CDR3 DNA, CDR3 protein. The D gene is left open where the match is weak. A clone size is listed for some rows: how often the clone was seen (once, few, many), or a class if it is expanded.

-,-,TRBV6-1,TRBJ1-2,TGTGCCAGCAGTGAACGGGGAACGGTTAGGTATGGCTACACCTTC,CASSERGTVRYGYTF
-,TRBD2,TRBV6-5,TRBJ2-7,TGTGCCAGCAGTTTCGCCTCTAGCGGGAGGTCCTACGAGCAGTACTTC,CASSFASSGRSYEQYF
-,-,TRBV19,TRBJ2-5,TGTGCCAGTAGTATGGGCCAGTCTTGGGAGACCCAGTACTTC,CASSMGQSWETQYF
-,-,TRBV24-1,TRBJ1-5,TGTGCCACCAGTGCGGAGTGGGGCAATCAGCCCCAGCATTTT,CATSAEWGNQPQHF
-,-,TRBV7-7,TRBJ2-7,TGTGCTAGCAGCCCGGCCCCGGTCCGGGAGATCTACGAGCAGTACTTC,CASSPAPVREIYEQYF
few,-,TRBV6-1,TRBJ1-5,TGTGCCAGCAGTGAAGTCGGGGGAAATCAGCCCCAGCATTTT,CASSEVGGNQPQHF
once,-,TRBV15,TRBJ2-7,TGTGCCACCAGCAGAGGAGGTTCGGGGGTCGAGCAGTACTTC,CATSRGGSGVEQYF
-,-,TRBV25-1,TRBJ1-1,TGTGCCAGCAGCGAGATCGACAGGCCGAACACTGAAGCTTTCTTT,CASSEIDRPNTEAFF
-,TRBD1,TRBV5-5,TRBJ1-2,TGTGCCAGCAGACGCCGGGACAGGGGAGAGGATGGCTACACCTTC,CASRRRDRGEDGYTF
-,TRBD2,TRBV20-1,TRBJ2-5,TGCAGTGCTAGTGCCCTAGCGGGCAAAGAGACCCAGTACTTC,CSASALAGKETQYF
once,-,TRBV6-2/TRBV6-3,TRBJ1-5,TGTGCCAGCAGTACCCGCCCAGGGACTGTCCGCAGCAATCAGCCCCAGCATTTT,CASSTRPGTVRSNQPQHF
once,TRBD1,TRBV29-1,TRBJ2-1,TGCAGCGTGGATCCGGGACAGGTCAACAATGAGCAGTTCTTC,CSVDPGQVNNEQFF
-,TRBD2,TRBV30,TRBJ2-7,TGTGCCTGGAGTGCCCCTTTCGGGAGGGCCATGTACGAGCAGTACTTC,CAWSAPFGRAMYEQYF
-,TRBD2,TRBV10-3,TRBJ2-3,TGTGCCATCAGTGAGCTGGGCGGGGGGGGCGGAAATACGCAGTATTTT,CAISELGGGGGNTQYF
-,-,TRBV14,TRBJ2-3,TGTGCCAGCAGCCACCGTTCTCGGAACGCGGAGGGCTTGGAACAGTATTTT,CASSHRSRNAEGLEQYF
-,TRBD2,TRBV7-2,TRBJ2-1,TGTGCCAGCAGCCCAAGCGGGGGGGCTTACAATGAGCAGTTCTTC,CASSPSGGAYNEQFF
-,TRBD1,TRBV11-3,TRBJ1-2,TGTGCCAGCAGCTTAGAGGCAGGGGGACTCGGCTACACCTTC,CASSLEAGGLGYTF
-,-,TRBV12-5,TRBJ1-4,TGTGCTAGTGGTCTCCAGGGTGGTGAAAAACTGTTTTTT,CASGLQGGEKLFF
-,TRBD2,TRBV5-6,TRBJ2-7,TGTGCCAGCAGCTTCACTAGCGGGATTACCTACGAGCAGTACTTC,CASSFTSGITYEQYF
once,TRBD1,TRBV7-8,TRBJ2-7,TGTGCCAGCAGCCAGACAGGGTACTACTCCTACGAGCAGTACTTC,CASSQTGYYSYEQYF
-,TRBD2,TRBV18,TRBJ2-3,TGTGCCAGCTCACCTACCGGGGGGGCAGATACGCAGTATTTT,CASSPTGGADTQYF
-,-,TRBV6-1,TRBJ1-6,TGTGCCAGCAGTGCCCCGTCGGGGGTAGGCAATTCACCCCTCCACTTT,CASSAPSGVGNSPLHF
once,TRBD2,TRBV7-9,TRBJ2-7,TGTGCCAGCAGCTTGTATAGCGGGGATTACGAGCAGTACTTC,CASSLYSGDYEQYF
-,-,TRBV5-5,TRBJ2-3,TGTGCCAGCAGACGACCCGGACTTGATACGCAGTATTTT,CASRRPGLDTQYF
-,-,TRBV5-5,TRBJ1-5,TGTGCCAGCAGCTTGGTTCAGGGAGGGCAGCCCCAGCATTTT,CASSLVQGGQPQHF
once,TRBD1,TRBV2,TRBJ2-7,TGTGCCAGCAGTGGCCAGGGGGTAGGCTACGAGCAGTACTTC,CASSGQGVGYEQYF
-,-,TRBV11-3,TRBJ1-6,TGTGCCAGCAGCTTAGAAGGGGGAACTAATTCACCCCTCCACTTT,CASSLEGGTNSPLHF
-,-,TRBV3-1/TRBV3-2,TRBJ1-3,TGTGCCAGCAGCCAAGTTGGCAGCTCTGGAAACACCATATATTTT,CASSQVGSSGNTIYF
-,-,TRBV7-2,TRBJ2-7,TGTGCCAGCAGCTTAGTGGGAGGAGGTTACGAGCAGTACTTC,CASSLVGGGYEQYF
once,-,TRBV5-1,TRBJ1-4,TGCGCCAGCAGCGCTGGGAGCGGGGAGAGTAATGAAAAACTGTTTTTT,CASSAGSGESNEKLFF
-,-,TRBV6-2/TRBV6-3,TRBJ2-3,TGTGCCAGCCGTTCCGTAGATACGCAGTATTTT,CASRSVDTQYF
once,-,TRBV2,TRBJ2-3,TGTGCCAGCAGTATTGGACTCAGCGGAACAGATACGCAGTATTTT,CASSIGLSGTDTQYF
-,-,TRBV3-1/TRBV3-2,TRBJ2-1,TGTGCCAGCAGCCAAAGCGTTGAGCAGTTCTTC,CASSQSVEQFF
-,TRBD2,TRBV6-2/TRBV6-3,TRBJ2-5,TGTGCCAGCAGTTACGGGGCGGGGGGGCCGGAGAGGCGAAGGAAGACCCAGTACTTC,CASSYGAGGPERRRKTQYF
-,TRBD1,TRBV9,TRBJ1-3,TGTGCCAGCGGGCGGGACAGCTCTGGAAACACCATATATTTT,CASGRDSSGNTIYF
-,TRBD1,TRBV6-5,TRBJ2-7,TGTGCCAGCAGTTACAGTGGCTGGGGACAGCCATACGAGCAGTACTTC,CASSYSGWGQPYEQYF
-,-,TRBV20-1,TRBJ1-2,TGCAGTGCTTTTTCCCCTAACACCTTC,CSAFSPNTF
-,-,TRBV29-1,TRBJ2-1,TGCAGCGTTAAGCATCCACTTTCCTACAATGAGCAGTTCTTC,CSVKHPLSYNEQFF
-,-,TRBV28,TRBJ2-2,TGTGCCAGCACCACATATAGTTGGCGGGGACCTGCGAACACCGGGGAGCTGTTTTTT,CASTTYSWRGPANTGELFF
-,-,TRBV7-9,TRBJ2-1,TGTGCCAGCAGCTCACCCCAGGGCTCGCCAGCGAATGAGCAGTTCTTC,CASSSPQGSPANEQFF
-,TRBD2,TRBV7-2,TRBJ2-1,TGTGCCAGCGGAACTTACCACAGGGTAGCGGGGTACTACAATGAGCAGTTCTTC,CASGTYHRVAGYYNEQFF
-,-,TRBV7-2,TRBJ1-6,TGTGCCAGCAGCATCTTATGGGGGCAGGGTTCACCCCTCCACTTT,CASSILWGQGSPLHF
-,-,TRBV4-1,TRBJ1-5,TGCGCCAGCAGCCAAGAAGTAGTTATTTCCGTCGCGCCCCAGCATTTT,CASSQEVVISVAPQHF
-,-,TRBV6-2/TRBV6-3,TRBJ2-7,TGTGCCAGCAGTTATTCTGCGGACTTACCCTACGAGCAGTACTTC,CASSYSADLPYEQYF
-,-,TRBV5-4,TRBJ2-2,TGTGCCAGCAGCTTAACCCGGGGGGAGCTGTTTTTT,CASSLTRGELFF
-,TRBD1,TRBV28,TRBJ2-4,TGTGCCAGCAGTTTATTCGGGACAGGGGTCCTCCAAAACATTCAGTACTTC,CASSLFGTGVLQNIQYF
-,-,TRBV5-5,TRBJ2-2,TGTGCCAGCAGCTTGGGACGGGTAAACACCGGGGAGCTGTTTTTT,CASSLGRVNTGELFF
-,TRBD1,TRBV27,TRBJ1-5,TGTGCCAGCAGTCTCAGGACAGGGCGACAGCCCCAGCATTTT,CASSLRTGRQPQHF
-,TRBD2,TRBV7-2,TRBJ2-3,TGTGCCAGCAGCTTAGCTAGCGGGGGGCCCAGAGATACGCAGTATTTT,CASSLASGGPRDTQYF
few,TRBD1,TRBV5-6,TRBJ1-3,TGTGCCAGCAGCTTGAGTACAGGGGGAACAGGAAACACCATATATTTT,CASSLSTGGTGNTIYF
-,TRBD2,TRBV2,TRBJ2-3,TGTGCCAGCAGTGGGACTAGCCCCACAGATACGCAGTATTTT,CASSGTSPTDTQYF
once,TRBD1,TRBV4-3,TRBJ2-1,TGCGCCAGCAGCATCGGGACAGACTCCTACAATGAGCAGTTCTTC,CASSIGTDSYNEQFF
-,-,TRBV3-1/TRBV3-2,TRBJ2-1,TGTGCCAGCAGCCGACAAGCCCGAAGCTCCTACAATGAGCAGTTCTTC,CASSRQARSSYNEQFF
-,-,TRBV19,TRBJ1-2,TGTGCCAGTGGCGGGATGTACCTGAAGGGGGGCTACACCTTC,CASGGMYLKGGYTF
few,-,TRBV7-6,TRBJ2-1,TGTGCCAGCAGCTTAGCGCCAGGGGTATCGGATGAGCAGTTCTTC,CASSLAPGVSDEQFF